The sequence of this T cell receptor beta chain was determined in a study of blood T cell repertoires in COVID-19. The method was immunoSEQ multiplex PCR; TCRdb's version includes in-frame clones alone and lacks a portion of them. The sample gives fewer than 300,000 clones, roughly four fifths of which show up once; 15% to 17% is in the top ten. Sequencing was performed on peripheral blood. The sequence was collected from a person aged 65 to 79 with COVID-19, enrolled during active disease.

The CDR3 coding sequence is TGTGCCAGCAGTGACTCGCAATCACTCCCCGATCCGGCAGATACGCAGTATTTT. Protein: CASSDSQSLPDPADTQYF. The chain carries TRBV6-4 and TRBJ2-3; D gene uncertain. This CDR3 spans 18 amino acids. CDR1 is MRHNA and CDR2 is SNTAGT in the germline V gene. Deletions cut 0 bases from V and 4 bases from J, with 20 bases between.